Listed here is a single T cell receptor beta chain. The CDR3 runs to 13 residues. The V end lost 3 bases, the J end lost 2 bases, and 7 bases lay between the germline ends. TCRdb redid the clone calls on the PCR reads using MiXCR. The sample yields under 20,000 clones, about a quarter seen once. The data stem from a study of metastatic and nonmetastatic thyroid tumors. The entire patient cohort was treatment-naive prior to thyroid surgery. The origin of this receptor is a male donor with papillary thyroid cancer or a benign thyroid nodule (not recorded which). Some clones in this sample may be carry-over from other donors' samples. V gene TRBV12-3 or TRBV12-4 combines with J gene TRBJ1-2, with D unclear. The sample taken for sequencing was blood. CDR3 nucleotides: TGTGCCAGCAGTTTGGGCGGCAACTATGGCTACACCTTC. It specifies CASSLGGNYGYTF.